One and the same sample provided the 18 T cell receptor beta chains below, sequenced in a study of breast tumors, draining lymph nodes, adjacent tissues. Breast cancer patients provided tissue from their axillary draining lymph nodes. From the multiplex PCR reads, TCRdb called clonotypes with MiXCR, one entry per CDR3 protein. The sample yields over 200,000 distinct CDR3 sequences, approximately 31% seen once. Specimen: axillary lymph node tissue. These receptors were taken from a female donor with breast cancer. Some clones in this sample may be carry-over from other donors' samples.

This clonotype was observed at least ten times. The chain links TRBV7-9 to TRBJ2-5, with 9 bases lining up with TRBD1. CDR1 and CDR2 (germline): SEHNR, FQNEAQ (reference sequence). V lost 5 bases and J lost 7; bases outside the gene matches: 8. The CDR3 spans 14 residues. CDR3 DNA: TGTGCCAGCAGCACCACAGGGGGCTTAGGGACCCAGTACTTC. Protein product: CASSTTGGLGTQYF.

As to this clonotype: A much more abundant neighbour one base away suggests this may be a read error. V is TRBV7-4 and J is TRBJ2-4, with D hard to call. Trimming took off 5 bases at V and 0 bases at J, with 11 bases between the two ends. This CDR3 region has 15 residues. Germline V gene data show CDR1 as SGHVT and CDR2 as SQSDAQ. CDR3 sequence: CASSPLPLAKNIQYF. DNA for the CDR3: TGTGCCAGCAGCCCCCTACCGCTAGCCAAAAACATTCAGTACTTC. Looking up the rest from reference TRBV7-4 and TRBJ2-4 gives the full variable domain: GAGVSQSPRYKVAKRGRDVALRCDSISGHVTLYWYRQTLGQGSEVLTYSQSDAQRDKSGRPSGRFSAERPERSVSTLKIQRTEQGDSAVYLCASSPLPLAKNIQYFGAGTRLSVL.

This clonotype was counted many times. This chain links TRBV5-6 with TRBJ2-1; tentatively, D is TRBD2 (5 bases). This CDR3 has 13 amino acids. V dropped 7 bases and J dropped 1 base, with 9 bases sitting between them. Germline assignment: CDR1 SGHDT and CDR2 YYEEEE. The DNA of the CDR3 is TGTGCCAGCGGAGGAGTGTCCTACAATGAGCAGTTCTTC. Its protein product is CASGGVSYNEQFF.

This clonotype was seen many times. In DNA form, the CDR3 reads TGTGCCAGCAGGGTTACCACTAATGAAAAACTGTTTTTT. This codes for CASRVTTNEKLFF. The genes are TRBV28 and TRBJ1-4; D ambiguous. V lost 6 bases, J lost 2 bases, and 7 bases lay in between. Germline V gives CDR1 MDHEN, CDR2 SYDVKM. The CDR3 length is 13 residues.

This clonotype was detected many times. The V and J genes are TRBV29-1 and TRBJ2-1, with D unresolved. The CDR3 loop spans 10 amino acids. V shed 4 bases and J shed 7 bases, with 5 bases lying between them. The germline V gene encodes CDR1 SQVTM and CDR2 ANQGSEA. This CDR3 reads CSVVKNEQFF. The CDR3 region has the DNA TGCAGCGTTGTAAAGAATGAGCAGTTCTTC.

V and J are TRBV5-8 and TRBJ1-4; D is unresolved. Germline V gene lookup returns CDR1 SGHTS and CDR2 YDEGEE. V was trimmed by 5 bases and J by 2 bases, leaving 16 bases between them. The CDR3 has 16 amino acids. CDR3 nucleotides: TGTGCCAGCAGGCCGGGCACAGCCTCTACTAATGAAAAACTGTTTTTT. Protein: CASRPGTASTNEKLFF.

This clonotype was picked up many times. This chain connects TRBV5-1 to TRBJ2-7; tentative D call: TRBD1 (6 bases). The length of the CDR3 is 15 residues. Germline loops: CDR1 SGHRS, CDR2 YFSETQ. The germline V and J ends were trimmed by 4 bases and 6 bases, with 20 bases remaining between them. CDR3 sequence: CASSRGITGSGEQYF. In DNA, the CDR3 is TGCGCCAGCAGCAGGGGGATAACAGGGTCGGGCGAGCAGTACTTC.

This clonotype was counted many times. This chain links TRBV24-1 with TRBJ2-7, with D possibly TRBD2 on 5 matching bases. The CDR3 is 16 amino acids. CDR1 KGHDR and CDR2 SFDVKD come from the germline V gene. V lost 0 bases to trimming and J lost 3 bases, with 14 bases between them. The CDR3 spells CATSDLSAAGYYEQYF. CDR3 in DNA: TGTGCCACCAGTGATTTGTCAGCGGCCGGGTACTACGAGCAGTACTTC.

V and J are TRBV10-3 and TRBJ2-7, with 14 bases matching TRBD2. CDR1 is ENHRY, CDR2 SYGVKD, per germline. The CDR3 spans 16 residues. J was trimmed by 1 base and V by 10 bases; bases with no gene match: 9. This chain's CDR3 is CATQDGLAGGSYEQYF. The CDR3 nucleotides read TGTGCCACACAGGACGGACTAGCGGGAGGATCCTACGAGCAGTACTTC.

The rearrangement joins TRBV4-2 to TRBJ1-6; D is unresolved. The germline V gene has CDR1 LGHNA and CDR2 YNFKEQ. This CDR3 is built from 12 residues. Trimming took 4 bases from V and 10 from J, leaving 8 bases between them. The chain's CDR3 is CASSRGGSPLHF. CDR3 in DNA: TGTGCCAGCAGCCGGGGAGGGTCACCCCTCCACTTT.

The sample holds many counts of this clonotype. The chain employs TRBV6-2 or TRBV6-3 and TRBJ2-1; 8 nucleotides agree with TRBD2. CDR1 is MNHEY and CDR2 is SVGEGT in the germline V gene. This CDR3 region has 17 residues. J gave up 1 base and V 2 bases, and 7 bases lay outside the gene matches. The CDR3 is CASSYGSGIGSYNEQFF. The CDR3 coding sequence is TGTGCCAGCAGTTACGGTAGCGGGATAGGGTCCTACAATGAGCAGTTCTTC.

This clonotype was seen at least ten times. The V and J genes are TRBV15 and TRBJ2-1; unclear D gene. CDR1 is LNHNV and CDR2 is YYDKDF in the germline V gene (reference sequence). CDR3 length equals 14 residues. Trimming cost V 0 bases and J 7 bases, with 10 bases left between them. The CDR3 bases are TGTGCCACCAGCAGAGACTTGACGAGGAATGAGCAGTTCTTC. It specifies CATSRDLTRNEQFF.

This chain's CDR3 is CASSYSRTILGDTGELFF. CDR3 bases: TGTGCCAGCAGTTACTCCCGTACAATCCTCGGGGACACCGGGGAGCTGTTTTTT. J is TRBJ2-2 and V is TRBV27; D may be TRBD2 (5 bases). Germline CDR1 and CDR2: MNHEY and SMNVEV (reference sequence). V shed 4 bases and J shed 3 bases, with 21 bases lying between them. The CDR3 consists of 18 residues.

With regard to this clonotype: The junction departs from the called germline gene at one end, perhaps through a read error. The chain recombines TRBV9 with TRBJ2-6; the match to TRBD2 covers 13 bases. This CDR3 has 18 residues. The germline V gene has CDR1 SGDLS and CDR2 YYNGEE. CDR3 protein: CASSGSGLAGSGANVLTF. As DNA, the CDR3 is TGTGCCAGCAGCGGATCGGGACTAGCGGGATCTGGAGCCAACGTCCTGACTTTC.

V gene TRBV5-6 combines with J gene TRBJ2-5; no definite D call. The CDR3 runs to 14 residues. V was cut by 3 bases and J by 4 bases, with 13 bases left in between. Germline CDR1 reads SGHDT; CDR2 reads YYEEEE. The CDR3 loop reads CASSSGRAIETQYF. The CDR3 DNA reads TGTGCCAGCAGCTCCGGACGCGCGATAGAGACCCAGTACTTC.

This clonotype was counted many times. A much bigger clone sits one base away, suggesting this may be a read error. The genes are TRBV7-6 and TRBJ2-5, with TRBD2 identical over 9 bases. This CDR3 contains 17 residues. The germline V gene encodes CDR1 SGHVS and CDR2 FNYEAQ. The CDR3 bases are TGTGCCAGCAGTCGTTACCCGGGGACTAGCAGACAAGAGCCCCAGTACTTC. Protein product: CASSRYPGTSRQEPQYF. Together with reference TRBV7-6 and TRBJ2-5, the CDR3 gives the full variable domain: GAGVSQSPRYKVTKRGQDVALRCDPISGHVSLYWYRQALGQGPEFLTYFNYEAQQDKSGLPNDRFSAERPEGSISTLTIQRTEQRDSAMYRCASSRYPGTSRQEPQYFGPGTRLLVL.

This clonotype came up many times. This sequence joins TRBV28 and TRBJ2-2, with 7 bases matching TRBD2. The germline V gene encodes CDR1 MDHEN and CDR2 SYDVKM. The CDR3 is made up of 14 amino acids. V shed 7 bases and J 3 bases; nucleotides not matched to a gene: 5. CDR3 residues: CASKEGGDTGELFF. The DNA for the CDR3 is TGTGCCAGCAAAGAGGGAGGGGACACCGGGGAGCTGTTTTTT.

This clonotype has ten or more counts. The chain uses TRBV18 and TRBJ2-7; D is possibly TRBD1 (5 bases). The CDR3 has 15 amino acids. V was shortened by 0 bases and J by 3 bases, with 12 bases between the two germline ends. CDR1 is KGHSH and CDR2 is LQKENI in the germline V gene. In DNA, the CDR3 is TGTGCCAGCTCACCACCGGTTAGCCAGGGCTACGAGCAGTACTTC. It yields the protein CASSPPVSQGYEQYF.